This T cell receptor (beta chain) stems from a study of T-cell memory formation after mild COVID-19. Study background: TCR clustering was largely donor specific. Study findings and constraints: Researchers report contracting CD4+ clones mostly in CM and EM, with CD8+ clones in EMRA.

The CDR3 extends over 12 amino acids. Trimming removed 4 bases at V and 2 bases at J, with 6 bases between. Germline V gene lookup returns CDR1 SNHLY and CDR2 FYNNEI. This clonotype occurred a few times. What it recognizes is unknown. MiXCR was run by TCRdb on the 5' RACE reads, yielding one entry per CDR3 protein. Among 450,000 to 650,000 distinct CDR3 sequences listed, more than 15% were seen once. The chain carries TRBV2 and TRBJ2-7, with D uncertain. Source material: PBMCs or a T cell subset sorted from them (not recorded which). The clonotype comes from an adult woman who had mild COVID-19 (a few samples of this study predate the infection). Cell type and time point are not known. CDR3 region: CASSVPPYEQYF. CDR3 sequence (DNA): TGTGCCAGCAGTGTACCCCCCTACGAGCAGTACTTC.